The entry below gives a single TCR beta chain sequence along with its context. Assay: immunoSEQ multiplex PCR; the TCRdb copy retains only in-frame clones and omits some. The repertoire has 100,000 or so clones, 92% of them found once; the top ten carry around 6%. Germline CDR1 is KGHSH and CDR2 is LQKENI. Trimming cost V 3 bases and J 7 bases; bases outside gene matches: 10. CDR3 length: 17 amino acids. The entry originates in a study of blood T cell repertoires in COVID-19. The TCR comes from a man aged 50-60 years with active COVID-19. This rearrangement joins TRBV18 to TRBJ1-6; 9 bases match TRBD1. The sequencing input was peripheral blood. The CDR3 coding sequence is TGTGCCAGCTCACCCTCCCTTGGGGACAGGGAGAATTCACCCCTCCACTTT. Its protein product is CASSPSLGDRENSPLHF. Supplemented by reference TRBV18 and TRBJ1-6, the full variable domain reads NAGVMQNPRHLVRRRGQEARLRCSPMKGHSHVYWYRQLPEEGLKFMVYLQKENIIDESGMPKERFSAEFPKEGPSILRIQQVVRGDSAAYFCASSPSLGDRENSPLHFGNGTRLTVT.